The clone carrying this TCR beta chain was recorded at least ten times. Its antigen is unidentified. The data stem from a study of T cells after yellow fever vaccination. Study-level results: The study re-detected most primary-vaccination clones after the booster (approximately 97% CD4, approximately 88% CD8). The secondary response was weaker but peaked faster, day 5 versus 15.

Looked up from germline, CDR1 is SGHVS and CDR2 is FQNEAQ. The CDR3 is 10 residues long. V was pared by 3 bases and J by 7 bases, with 4 bases between. Production of TCR cDNA was by 5'RACE template switching, which also added a universal primer site and UMIs. Via MiXCR, TCRdb re-called the 5' RACE reads, giving one row per CDR3 protein. This repertoire shows about 320,000 distinct CDR3 sequences, approximately 4.5% found once; its top ten account for around 19%. The chain has TRBV7-8 and TRBJ2-7; D is ambiguous. The material sequenced was PBMCs, taken 15 days after the yellow fever booster vaccination. This TCR derives from a man aged 18 to 30 who received the YFV17D yellow fever vaccine. The CDR3 coding sequence is TGTGCCAGCAGCTTGGGGGAGCAGTACGTC. Translating it yields CASSLGEQYV.